These 32 T cell receptor beta chains share one sample of origin, sequenced in a study of response to subunit inactivated influenza vaccine. TCRdb reprocessed the RT-PCR reads via MiXCR and lists one record per CDR3 protein. The sample gives around 520,000 distinct CDR3 sequences, 12% of which show up once; 9.5% to 13% is in the top ten. The source was PBMCs from blood, collected on the day of vaccination. These receptors all come from a man aged 50-60 years who received an inactivated influenza vaccine.

This clonotype was found many times. The V call is TRBV12-3 or TRBV12-4, the J call TRBJ1-5; maybe TRBD1 (5 bases). The length of the CDR3 is 15 residues. Trimming stripped 3 bases from V and 6 bases from J, with 15 bases between. The CDR3 DNA reads as TGTGCCAGCAGTTTCTCTACGACAGTGAGTCAGCCCCAGCATTTT. Its translation is CASSFSTTVSQPQHF.

The chain couples TRBV5-5 to TRBJ2-3; D is possibly TRBD1 (5 bases). Germline CDR1 SGHKS, CDR2 YYEKEE (reference sequence). V gave up 0 bases and J gave up 4 bases, with 9 bases separating them. The CDR3 is 14 residues long. CDR3 protein: CASSLAGFADTQYF. The CDR3 coding sequence is TGTGCCAGCAGCTTGGCAGGGTTCGCAGATACGCAGTATTTT. The whole variable domain, filled in from reference TRBV5-5 and TRBJ2-3, reads DAGVTQSPTHLIKTRGQQVTLRCSPISGHKSVSWYQQVLGQGPQFIFQYYEKEERGRGNFPDRFSARQFPNYSSELNVNALLLGDSALYLCASSLAGFADTQYFGPGTRLTVL.

This clonotype was observed at least ten times. The genes are TRBV7-9 and TRBJ2-3, with TRBD2 as a possible D gene (7 bases). The CDR3 extends over 16 amino acids. V dropped 6 bases and J dropped 1 base, with 17 bases sitting between them. CDR1 and CDR2 (germline): SEHNR, FQNEAQ (reference sequence). DNA for the CDR3: TGTGCCAGCAGAAAACCGCGGGGGCGCGGCACAGATACGCAGTATTTT. This gives the protein CASRKPRGRGTDTQYF. Looking up the rest from reference TRBV7-9 and TRBJ2-3 gives the full variable domain: DTGVSQNPRHKITKRGQNVTFRCDPISEHNRLYWYRQTLGQGPEFLTYFQNEAQLEKSRLLSDRFSAERPKGSFSTLEIQRTEQGDSAMYLCASRKPRGRGTDTQYFGPGTRLTVL.

The chain has TRBV7-9 and TRBJ2-7, with 7 bases lining up with TRBD1. The CDR3 covers 16 residues. Per germline, CDR1 SEHNR and CDR2 FQNEAQ (reference sequence). With V trimmed by 2 bases and J by 2 bases, 9 bases remained unmatched. The CDR3 DNA reads as TGTGCCAGCAGCTTACGGGGACAGACAAGTCCCTACGAGCAGTACTTC. This codes for CASSLRGQTSPYEQYF.

This clonotype was detected a few times. The chain recombines TRBV6-1 with TRBJ2-7, with 9 nucleotides matching TRBD1. CDR1 is MNHNS, CDR2 SASEGT, per germline. The CDR3 is 15 amino acids. J gave up 2 bases and V 5 bases, and 7 bases lay outside the gene matches. The CDR3 loop reads CASSMGQGKTYEQYF. CDR3 DNA sequence: TGTGCCAGCAGTATGGGACAGGGTAAGACCTACGAGCAGTACTTC.

A few counts support this clonotype. CDR3 sequence reads: CSVRDRVLSEQYF. As DNA, the CDR3 is TGCAGCGTTCGGGACAGGGTTCTCTCCGAGCAGTACTTC. The rearrangement links TRBV29-1 to TRBJ2-7; 9 nucleotides match TRBD1. The V gene's germline CDR1 is SQVTM and CDR2 ANQGSEA. V was pared by 5 bases and J by 6 bases, with 8 bases of the junction left unmatched. The CDR3 runs 13 residues.

This chain connects TRBV7-2 to TRBJ1-2; D is unclear. Germline V gives CDR1 SGHTA, CDR2 FQGNSA. The V end was cut by 3 bases, the J end by 2 bases, with 19 bases between. The CDR3 has 17 residues. The CDR3, as DNA: TGTGCCAGCAGCTTCAACCGCGGGGTATATCAAAACTATGGCTACACCTTC. This gives the protein CASSFNRGVYQNYGYTF.

The V call is TRBV4-3, the J call TRBJ2-7; possible D gene TRBD2, 5 bases. The CDR3 runs 15 residues. Per the germline V gene, CDR1 is LGHNA and CDR2 is YSLEER. Trimming stripped 1 base from V and 4 bases from J, with 14 bases between. This chain's CDR3 is CASSQVTGSPYEQYF. CDR3 nucleotide sequence: TGCGCCAGCAGCCAAGTCACGGGGTCTCCTTACGAGCAGTACTTC.

The V gene is TRBV12-3 or TRBV12-4, the J gene TRBJ2-7; D is unresolved. The V and J ends lost 2 bases and 10 bases respectively, with 15 bases between them. The CDR3 runs 13 residues. As DNA, the CDR3 is TGTGCCAGCAGTTTAAGTATTAGGTGGGGACAGTACTTC. Protein product: CASSLSIRWGQYF.

The V and J genes are TRBV5-1 and TRBJ2-1, with 7 positions matching TRBD2. The germline V gene encodes CDR1 SGHRS and CDR2 YFSETQ. Germline trimming cut 3 bases from V and 0 bases from J; bases unmatched to any gene: 3. The CDR3 is made up of 15 amino acids. CDR3 nucleotide sequence: TGCGCCAGCAGCTCTTGCGGGAGCTCCTACAATGAGCAGTTCTTC. It encodes CASSSCGSSYNEQFF.

This clonotype has at least ten counts. This chain links TRBV7-9 with TRBJ2-3; D may be TRBD2 (6 bases). From germline, CDR1 is SEHNR and CDR2 FQNEAQ (reference sequence). Between the trimmed V and J ends, which lost 4 bases and 1 base, there was a span of 12 bases. CDR3 length: 15 amino acids. The CDR3 sequence: CASSYTGVGTDTQYF. CDR3 bases: TGTGCCAGCAGCTACACGGGAGTTGGCACAGATACGCAGTATTTT.

The chain couples TRBV20-1 to TRBJ2-7; either TRBD1 or TRBD2 may supply D (6 bases each). CDR1 is DFQATT, CDR2 SNEGSKA, per germline (reference sequence). This CDR3 spans 15 amino acids. Trimming took off 5 bases at V and 5 bases at J, with 22 bases between the two ends. CDR3 bases: TGCAGTGCTTTACCACAGGGTGGAGGGCCGGACGAGCAGTACTTC. Translating it yields CSALPQGGGPDEQYF.

This clonotype was seen ten or more times. V gene TRBV5-6 combines with J gene TRBJ1-1, with D perhaps TRBD1 (5 bases). Between the trimmed V and J ends, which lost 3 bases and 0 bases, there was a span of 12 bases. This CDR3 is 15 amino acids long. Per the germline V gene, CDR1 is SGHDT and CDR2 is YYEEEE. The CDR3 coding sequence is TGTGCCAGCAGCTGGGGACGTCTGATGAACACTGAAGCTTTCTTT. Its protein is CASSWGRLMNTEAFF.

Only a few counts were recorded for this clonotype. The chain joins TRBV16 to TRBJ1-6; D unresolved. Germline V lookup: CDR1 KGHSY, CDR2 FQNENV. The germline V and J ends were trimmed by 2 bases and 3 bases, with 11 bases remaining between them. This CDR3 spans 16 amino acids. Here the CDR3 reads CASSQNGRFYNSPLHF. Here the CDR3 DNA reads TGTGCCAGCAGCCAAAACGGCAGGTTCTATAATTCACCCCTCCACTTT.

This clonotype was seen repeatedly, ten times or more. The V gene is TRBV7-2, the J gene TRBJ2-3; D possibly corresponds to TRBD1 (6 bases). Germline V gives CDR1 SGHTA, CDR2 FQGNSA. The CDR3 totals 16 residues. The V and J ends lost 5 bases and 5 bases respectively, with 20 bases between them. In nucleotides, the CDR3 is TGTGCCAGCAGCCGGGGACATTTGGCTGGGGGAGATACGCAGTATTTT. It is translated as CASSRGHLAGGDTQYF.

The chain has TRBV2 and TRBJ2-2; a possible D gene is TRBD2 (5 bases). The CDR3 runs to 15 residues. Germline V gives CDR1 SNHLY, CDR2 FYNNEI. The V and J ends lost 7 bases and 5 bases respectively, with 17 bases between them. This chain's CDR3 is CASNLEGAVTGELFF. The CDR3 DNA reads TGTGCCAGCAATCTCGAGGGCGCCGTAACCGGGGAGCTGTTTTTT.

This rearrangement joins TRBV20-1 to TRBJ2-1; 11 bases align to TRBD2. There are 14 residues in the CDR3. With 3 bases clipped from V and 7 bases from J, the junction kept 5 bases outside the gene matches. CDR1 is DFQATT and CDR2 is SNEGSKA in the germline V gene (reference sequence). CDR3 sequence: CSASFASGRNEQFF. In DNA, the CDR3 is TGCAGTGCTAGTTTTGCTAGCGGGAGGAATGAGCAGTTCTTC.

V and J are TRBV5-1 and TRBJ2-4; 10 positions match TRBD2. CDR1 SGHRS and CDR2 YFSETQ come from the germline V gene. Losses at the gene ends were 0 bases for V and 1 base for J; bases not matched to a gene: 7. This CDR3 spans 18 amino acids. CDR3 nucleotides: TGCGCCAGCAGCTTGGAAGCGGGAGGGCCTTTGGCCAAAAACATTCAGTACTTC. It yields the protein CASSLEAGGPLAKNIQYF.

The table lists this clonotype with a few counts. The chain joins TRBV19 to TRBJ2-3, with a possible D match to TRBD2 (6 bases). Trimming took 1 base from V and 9 from J, leaving 14 bases between them. The length of the CDR3 is 14 residues. Per germline, CDR1 LNHDA and CDR2 SQIVND (reference sequence). The CDR3 nucleotides read TGTGCCAGTAGTATAGCGGGACCCGCGGGGACGCAGTATTTT. Translating it yields CASSIAGPAGTQYF.

In this sample, this clonotype turned up many times. The V call is TRBV6-2 or TRBV6-3, the J call TRBJ2-7; D is possibly TRBD1 (6 bases). Germline V gives CDR1 MNHEY, CDR2 SVGEGT. The CDR3 consists of 12 residues. With 2 bases removed from V and 6 bases from J, the gap between germline ends came to 8 bases. The CDR3 region is CASSYVGGEQYF. CDR3 coding DNA: TGTGCCAGCAGTTACGTAGGGGGCGAGCAGTACTTC.

The chain recombines TRBV29-1 with TRBJ2-3; D call uncertain. CDR3 length: 14 residues. Trimming took off 7 bases at V and 6 bases at J, with 20 bases between the two ends. Germline V CDR1 and CDR2: SQVTM, ANQGSEA. Here the CDR3 DNA reads TGCAGCGCCTCCCGGAAACTCAATCCGGATACGCAGTATTTT. This gives the protein CSASRKLNPDTQYF.

The gene calls are TRBV27 and TRBJ2-3; D is undetermined. Trimming stripped 6 bases from V and 0 bases from J, with 7 bases between. Germline assignment: CDR1 MNHEY and CDR2 SMNVEV (reference sequence). The CDR3 extends over 13 amino acids. For the CDR3, the DNA is TGTGCCAGCAGGATAGGGAGCACAGATACGCAGTATTTT. This gives the protein CASRIGSTDTQYF.

This clonotype was counted only a few times. J is TRBJ2-7 and V is TRBV25-1; D uncertain. The germline V gene has CDR1 MGHDK and CDR2 SYGVNS. V was clipped by 3 bases and J by 3 bases, with 9 bases between them. The CDR3 runs to 13 residues. CDR3 region: CASSDITGYEQYF. Here the CDR3 DNA reads TGTGCCAGCAGTGACATCACGGGCTACGAGCAGTACTTC.

The rearrangement links TRBV27 to TRBJ2-7; 7 bases match TRBD1. Germline loops: CDR1 MNHEY, CDR2 SMNVEV (reference sequence). Unmatched junction bases numbered 5, after V lost 4 bases and J lost 5 bases. The CDR3 has 13 residues. The CDR3 region has the DNA TGTGCCAGCAGTTGGGTAGGGGGCAACGAGCAGTACTTC. It is translated as CASSWVGGNEQYF.

This clonotype appeared a few times. The chain is built from TRBV5-1 and TRBJ1-1, with 12 bases aligning to TRBD1. The CDR3 totals 19 residues. Trimming cost V 0 bases and J 1 base; bases outside gene matches: 10. The V gene's germline CDR1 is SGHRS and CDR2 YFSETQ. The CDR3: CASSLEFFRDRGPNTEAFF. The CDR3 coding sequence is TGCGCCAGCAGCTTGGAATTTTTCCGGGACAGGGGGCCGAACACTGAAGCTTTCTTT.

This clonotype was seen more than once but under ten times. The rearrangement joins TRBV4-3 to TRBJ1-4; a weak D match, TRBD1 (5 bases). Germline CDR1 LGHNA, CDR2 YSLEER. V lost 0 bases, J lost 4 bases, and 9 bases lay in between. This CDR3 is built from 15 residues. The CDR3 reads CASSQEGRVNEKLFF. In nucleotides, the CDR3 is TGCGCCAGCAGCCAAGAAGGCAGGGTTAATGAAAAACTGTTTTTT.

The gene calls are TRBV28 and TRBJ2-3; unclear D gene. This CDR3 spans 12 amino acids. V was trimmed by 5 bases and J by 8 bases, leaving 11 bases between them. Germline V gene data show CDR1 as MDHEN and CDR2 as SYDVKM. The DNA for the CDR3 is TGTGCCAGCAGTGCGATAGATGTTACGCAGTATTTT. This translates into CASSAIDVTQYF.

This clonotype was seen at least ten times. The rearrangement links TRBV28 to TRBJ1-2; D perhaps matches TRBD1 (6 bases). Looked up from germline, CDR1 is MDHEN and CDR2 is SYDVKM. V was clipped by 3 bases and J by 4 bases, with 12 bases between them. The CDR3 totals 14 residues. DNA for the CDR3: TGTGCCAGCAGTTTTGGACAGACAATCTATGGCTACACCTTC. The encoded protein is CASSFGQTIYGYTF.

This clonotype was seen at least ten times. The chain's CDR3 is CASSYSRAYEQYF. In DNA, the CDR3 is TGTGCCAGCAGTTACTCACGGGCCTACGAGCAGTACTTC. This chain uses TRBV6-2 or TRBV6-3 with TRBJ2-7; D not certain. Between the trimmed V and J ends, which lost 0 bases and 2 bases, there was a span of 5 bases. Germline values: CDR1 MNHEY, CDR2 SVGEGT. The CDR3 contains 13 residues.

This clonotype was seen once. This sequence joins TRBV18 and TRBJ1-1; 9 bases fit TRBD1. This CDR3 has 16 amino acids. Germline V gene data show CDR1 as KGHSH and CDR2 as LQKENI. Trimming took 3 bases from V and 4 from J; bases not matched to a gene: 9. This chain's CDR3 is CASSPQGQGWITEAFF. In DNA form, the CDR3 reads TGTGCCAGCTCACCGCAAGGACAGGGGTGGATCACTGAAGCTTTCTTT.

The V and J genes are TRBV12-3 or TRBV12-4 and TRBJ2-6; D is undetermined. V was clipped by 0 bases and J by 0 bases, with 6 bases between them. CDR3 length: 16 residues. The CDR3, as DNA: TGTGCCAGCAGTTTAGCAAGGACCTCTGGGGCCAACGTCCTGACTTTC. It specifies CASSLARTSGANVLTF.

The J gene is TRBJ2-7, the V gene TRBV27, with 9 bases aligning to TRBD2. This CDR3 has 14 amino acids. Germline CDR1 is MNHEY and CDR2 is SMNVEV (reference sequence). J lost 4 bases, V lost 6 bases, and 7 bases had no gene match. This CDR3 reads CASRPGLALYEQYF. CDR3 coding DNA: TGTGCCAGCAGACCGGGACTAGCACTGTACGAGCAGTACTTC.